This TCR beta chain was profiled in a study of long-term antiretroviral therapy in people with HIV. Study-wide findings and caveats: Controls exceeded HIV repertoires in CDR3 length range.

As to this clone: Its target is not known.

CDR3 size: 12 residues. CDR1 and CDR2 (germline): PRHDT, FYEKMQ (reference sequence). The V end was cut by 4 bases, the J end by 3 bases, with 7 bases between. Version v3.0 of the immunoSEQ assay ran at survey level. Some clones are missing from TCRdb's copy, which holds only in-frame ones; the method was immunoSEQ multiplex PCR. Of some 17,000 clones listed, about 84% are singletons. This receptor was obtained from a man younger than 40 with HIV. The input for sequencing was unsorted PBMCs, taken approximately 14 months before starting antiretroviral therapy. The chain is built from TRBV13 and TRBJ2-7; no clear D gene. This chain's CDR3 is CASSSVYYEQYF. The CDR3 coding sequence is TGTGCCAGCAGCTCCGTCTACTACGAGCAGTACTTC.